This T cell receptor beta chain was retrieved from a study of TIL therapy for anti-PD-1-resistant metastatic lung cancer. Study at large: A few tumors were EGFR-mutant and two were ALK-rearranged.

Time point in this sample: pre-treatment sample, taken before nivolumab and TIL therapy. About this clone: Its antigen remains unidentified.

Study observations and caveats: Patients were highly selected, enriched for treatment-naive, never-smoker and oncogene-addicted cases. Infused TIL clonotypes partially replaced the baseline blood repertoire, then decayed over months.

The immunoSEQ assay was v3. Data came from immunoSEQ multiplex PCR; TCRdb stores just in-frame clones and leaves some out. The data contain roughly 46,000 clones, 80% to 90% of them seen just once; the ten biggest clones take up about 5%. This CDR3 has 15 residues. The V end lost 1 base, the J end lost 7 bases, and 18 bases lay between the germline ends. Looked up from germline, CDR1 is SGHNT and CDR2 is YYREEE (reference sequence). This receptor was identified in a person aged 25 to 80 with non-small cell lung cancer. The V call is TRBV5-4, the J call TRBJ2-7; possible D gene TRBD1, 6 bases. The sample consisted of blood, taken at baseline. The CDR3 DNA reads as TGTGCCAGCAGCTTGATGAATACAGGGTTCCCGGAGCAGTACTTC. This encodes CASSLMNTGFPEQYF.